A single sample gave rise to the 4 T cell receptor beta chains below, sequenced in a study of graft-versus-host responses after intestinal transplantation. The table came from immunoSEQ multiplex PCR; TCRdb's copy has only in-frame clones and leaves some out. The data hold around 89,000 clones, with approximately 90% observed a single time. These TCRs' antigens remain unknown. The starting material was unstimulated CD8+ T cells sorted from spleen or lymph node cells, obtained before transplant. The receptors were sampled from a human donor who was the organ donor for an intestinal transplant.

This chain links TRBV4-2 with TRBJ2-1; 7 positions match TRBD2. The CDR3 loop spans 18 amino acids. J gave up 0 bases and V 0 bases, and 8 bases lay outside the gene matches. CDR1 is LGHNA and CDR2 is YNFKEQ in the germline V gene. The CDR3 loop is CASSQEDERGRSYNEQFF. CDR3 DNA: TGTGCCAGCAGCCAAGAAGACGAGCGGGGCCGCTCCTACAATGAGCAGTTCTTC.

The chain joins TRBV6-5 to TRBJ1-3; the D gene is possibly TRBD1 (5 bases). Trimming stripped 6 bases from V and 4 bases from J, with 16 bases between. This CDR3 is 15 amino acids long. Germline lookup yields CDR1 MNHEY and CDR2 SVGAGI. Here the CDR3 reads CASRGPGEAGNTIYF. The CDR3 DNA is TGTGCCAGCAGGGGCCCGGGGGAGGCCGGAAACACCATATATTTT.

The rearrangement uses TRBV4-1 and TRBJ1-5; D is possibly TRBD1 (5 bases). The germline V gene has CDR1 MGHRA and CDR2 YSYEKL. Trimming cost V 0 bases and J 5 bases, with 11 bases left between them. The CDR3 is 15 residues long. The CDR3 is CASSQDPRGDQPQHF. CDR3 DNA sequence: TGCGCCAGCAGCCAAGATCCCCGGGGGGATCAGCCCCAGCATTTT.

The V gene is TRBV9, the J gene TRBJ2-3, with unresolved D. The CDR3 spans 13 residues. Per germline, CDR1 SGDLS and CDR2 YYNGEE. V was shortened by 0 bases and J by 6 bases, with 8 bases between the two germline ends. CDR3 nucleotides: TGTGCCAGCAGCGTAGTGAGTTTGGATACGCAGTATTTT. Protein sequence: CASSVVSLDTQYF.